These 9 T cell receptor beta chains share one sample of origin, sequenced in a study of regulatory T cells in long-lasting Graves disease. TCR beta libraries were built with iRepertoire HTBI primers and Arm-PCR of CDR3 regions. TCRdb re-called the multiplex PCR reads with MiXCR, one entry per CDR3 protein. The profile shows 420,000 or so distinct CDR3 sequences, roughly 15% of them singletons. The time point is: newly diagnosed GD, antithyroid drugs for less than 3 months. Generation of the TCR library employed RNA extracted from PBMCs. These data were likewise used in another study, on T cells in Graves' hyperthyroidism and ophthalmopathy.

The starting material was peripheral blood mononuclear cells (PBMCs), obtained at new diagnosis, from a patient treated with antithyroid drugs. These receptors came from a woman between 18 and 30 years old with Graves disease.

This clonotype was observed many times. V and J are TRBV30 and TRBJ1-2; possible D gene TRBD1, 5 bases. Germline CDR1 reads GTSNPN; CDR2 reads SVGIG (reference sequence). This CDR3 contains 13 residues. Trimming took off 5 bases at V and 8 bases at J, with 18 bases between the two ends. This chain's CDR3 is CAWVGTLLTGYTF. In DNA form, the CDR3 reads TGTGCCTGGGTCGGGACTCTCTTAACGGGCTACACCTTC.

In its sample, this clonotype was seen many times. CDR3 loop: CASSRDRGGYEQYF. CDR3 sequence (DNA): TGTGCCAGCAGCCGGGACAGGGGGGGATACGAGCAGTACTTC. This chain connects TRBV12-3 or TRBV12-4 to TRBJ2-7; 11 bases match TRBD1. The V and J ends lost 6 bases and 4 bases, in that order; junction bases with no gene match: 5. The CDR3 loop spans 14 amino acids.

The chain joins TRBV27 to TRBJ2-7; 11 bases fit TRBD2. CDR3 length: 16 amino acids. Trimming cost V 6 bases and J 2 bases; bases outside gene matches: 9. In germline, CDR1 is MNHEY, CDR2 SMNVEV (reference sequence). The CDR3 bases are TGTGCCAGCAGCGTCACTAGCGGGAGAGGGGCCTACGAGCAGTACTTC. This sequence encodes CASSVTSGRGAYEQYF.

This clonotype has ten or more counts. The chain is built from TRBV6-1 and TRBJ2-3, with TRBD2 identical over 10 bases. V lost 7 bases to trimming and J lost 2 bases; unmatched junction nucleotides: 3. The germline CDR1 and CDR2 sequences are MNHNS and SASEGT. The CDR3 has 14 residues. CDR3 DNA sequence: TGTGCCAGCAAAACTAGCGGGAACACAGATACGCAGTATTTT. Translating it yields CASKTSGNTDTQYF.

The rearrangement uses TRBV12-3 or TRBV12-4 and TRBJ2-2; D unclear. CDR3 size: 15 residues. The V end was cut by 4 bases, the J end by 0 bases, with 9 bases between. The CDR3 loop is CASSSQLPNTGELFF. The DNA for the CDR3 is TGTGCCAGCAGTTCTCAGTTACCGAACACCGGGGAGCTGTTTTTT.

This clonotype appeared many times. V usage is TRBV11-1 and J usage is TRBJ2-1, with unresolved D. Trimming cost V 0 bases and J 5 bases, with 11 bases left between them. This CDR3 has 15 residues. Per germline, CDR1 SGHAT and CDR2 FQDESV (reference sequence). As DNA, the CDR3 is TGTGCCAGCAGCTTAGCAAGGCTAGGGAACAATGAGCAGTTCTTC. Its translation: CASSLARLGNNEQFF.

There are many counts of this clonotype. The rearrangement uses TRBV6-2 or TRBV6-3 and TRBJ1-2; D not certain. Trimming left V 5 bases short and J 4 bases short, with 8 bases between. The CDR3 runs 12 residues. Germline lookup yields CDR1 MNHEY and CDR2 SVGEGT. The CDR3 is CASSELRYGYTF. CDR3 nucleotides: TGTGCCAGCAGTGAATTGCGCTATGGCTACACCTTC.

This clonotype has ten or more counts. J is TRBJ1-1 and V is TRBV7-8, with D perhaps TRBD1 (5 bases). CDR3 length: 14 residues. The V end was cut by 4 bases, the J end by 3 bases, with 12 bases between. In germline, CDR1 is SGHVS, CDR2 FQNEAQ. Written as DNA, the CDR3 is TGTGCCAGCAGCTCGTACCGGGACGACACTGAAGCTTTCTTT. This sequence encodes CASSSYRDDTEAFF.

This clonotype was seen many times. The chain uses TRBV12-3 or TRBV12-4 and TRBJ2-7; maybe TRBD2 (5 bases). This CDR3 contains 14 residues. V lost 5 bases, J lost 6 bases, and 17 bases lay in between. The CDR3 loop reads CASSPGIPTGEQYF. The CDR3 region has the DNA TGTGCCAGCAGTCCCGGGATCCCTACGGGCGAGCAGTACTTC.